What follows are 27 T cell receptor beta chains derived from one specimen sequenced in a study of blood T cell repertoires in COVID-19 (dated by TCRdb to 2018 to 2021). Preparation of the library involved the immunoSEQ multiplex PCR assay. TCRdb limited this immuneACCESS table to in-frame rearrangements with V and J called. A share of clones is missing; checked studies link under half to unresolved V genes, and the rest is unexplained. This sample comprises roughly 79,000 clones, roughly nine tenths of them detected only once. Nearly 5% of the sample lies in the top ten. Sample: peripheral blood. These receptor sequences come from a woman at least 80 years old with active or convalescent COVID-19.

The V gene is TRBV6-2 or TRBV6-3, the J gene TRBJ1-4, with a weak D call TRBD1 (6 bases). CDR1 and CDR2 from the germline V gene are MNHEY and SVGEGT. V lost 2 bases and J lost 0, with 19 bases in between. This CDR3 has 19 residues. For the CDR3, the DNA is TGTGCCAGCAGTTACCGGTACGCTCCTGCAGGGGCAACTAATGAAAAACTGTTTTTT. Translating it yields CASSYRYAPAGATNEKLFF.

V gene TRBV19 combines with J gene TRBJ2-1; D is possibly TRBD2 (6 bases). Germline CDR1 is LNHDA and CDR2 is SQIVND (reference sequence). The CDR3 has 15 residues. The ends were cut back, 0 bases at V and 2 bases at J, with 8 bases in the middle. The CDR3 coding sequence is TGTGCCAGTAGTATAGATGCGGGGACCTACAATGAGCAGTTCTTC. It specifies CASSIDAGTYNEQFF.

The CDR3 DNA reads TGTGCCAGCAGTTCCACACAGGGGTTCTACGAGCAGTACTTC. Translation: CASSSTQGFYEQYF. V usage is TRBV27 and J usage is TRBJ2-7; TRBD1 agrees at 7 bases. Trimming removed 4 bases from V and 3 bases from J; junction bases left unmatched: 6. CDR1 is MNHEY, CDR2 SMNVEV, per germline (reference sequence). The CDR3 covers 14 residues.

The chain has TRBV30 and TRBJ1-1; D is ambiguous. Trimming shortened V by 5 bases and J by 7 bases, and 17 bases separated the two germline ends. Germline V gives CDR1 GTSNPN, CDR2 SVGIG (reference sequence). The CDR3 is made up of 13 amino acids. CDR3 sequence (DNA): TGTGCCTGGTCCGGTGGAGGGTGGGGTGAAGCTTTCTTT. Its protein product is CAWSGGGWGEAFF. The entire variable domain, with the rest obtained from reference TRBV30 and TRBJ1-1, is as follows: SQTIHQWPATLVQPVGSPLSLECTVEGTSNPNLYWYRQAAGRGLQLLFYSVGIGQISSEVPQNLSASRPQDRQFILSSKKLLLSDSGFYLCAWSGGGWGEAFFGQGTRLTVV.

The rearrangement uses TRBV28 and TRBJ2-7; 7 nucleotides line up with TRBD2. The CDR3 is made up of 15 amino acids. Per the germline V gene, CDR1 is MDHEN and CDR2 is SYDVKM. V was clipped by 5 bases and J by 5 bases; unmatched bases: 12. CDR3 bases: TGTGCCAGCAGTCCGCCCCTAGGGGAGGGGAACGAGCAGTACTTC. Translated, it gives CASSPPLGEGNEQYF.

The chain carries TRBV7-3 and TRBJ2-7; D ambiguous. The CDR3 is 13 amino acids. V was pared by 3 bases and J by 6 bases, with 12 bases between. The germline gives CDR1 SGHTA, CDR2 FQGTGA. CDR3 loop: CASSFSREAEQYF. CDR3 bases: TGTGCCAGCAGCTTTTCCCGAGAGGCCGAGCAGTACTTC.

The rearrangement links TRBV18 to TRBJ2-5; 10 positions match TRBD2. The V gene's germline CDR1 is KGHSH and CDR2 LQKENI. V was pared by 2 bases and J by 1 base, with 7 bases of the junction left unmatched. This CDR3 is 17 amino acids long. The CDR3 sequence: CASSPVLAGAPQETQYF. The CDR3 DNA sequence: TGTGCCAGCTCACCAGTGCTAGCGGGGGCGCCCCAAGAGACCCAGTACTTC.

The rearrangement links TRBV3-1 (or the pseudogene TRBV3-2) to TRBJ2-7; D unresolved. CDR3 length: 16 residues. From germline, CDR1 is LGHDT and CDR2 YNNKEL (reference sequence). V lost 0 bases, J lost 5 bases, and 17 bases lay in between. The DNA of the CDR3 is TGTGCCAGCAGCCAAGATTTCGCCCGTAGTATCGACGAGCAGTACTTC. Its protein product is CASSQDFARSIDEQYF.

This clone came up a few times. The chain combines TRBV30 with TRBJ1-3; D perhaps matches TRBD1 (6 bases). CDR3 size: 18 residues. Germline V gene sequence: CDR1 GTSNPN, CDR2 SVGIG (reference sequence). Deletions cut 4 bases from V and 2 bases from J, with 24 bases between. The CDR3 spells CAWIHPDRALLAGNTIYF. DNA of the CDR3: TGTGCCTGGATCCATCCGGACAGAGCTCTGTTGGCTGGAAACACCATATATTTT.

This rearrangement joins TRBV7-8 to TRBJ2-7; no firm D call. The CDR3 totals 12 residues. Germline V CDR1 and CDR2: SGHVS, FQNEAQ. Trimming cost V 1 base and J 4 bases, with 5 bases left between them. The DNA of the CDR3 is TGTGCCAGCAGCTTAGTCGGGTACGAGCAGTACTTC. Protein sequence: CASSLVGYEQYF.

Comment on this clone: An end of the junction differs from the germline gene, which may be a read error. The V gene is TRBV18, the J gene TRBJ1-2; 9 bases are shared with TRBD1. The CDR3 consists of 14 residues. The V gene's germline CDR1 is KGHSH and CDR2 LQKENI. CDR3 DNA sequence: TGTGCCAGCCCACCCGGACAGGGGAGAGAGGGCTACACCTTC. Its translation: CASPPGQGREGYTF.

This chain connects TRBV9 to TRBJ2-3; TRBD2 agrees at 10 bases. V shed 1 base and J 3 bases; nucleotides not matched to a gene: 5. The CDR3 has 16 amino acids. Germline CDR1 and CDR2: SGDLS and YYNGEE. This CDR3 reads CASSVRASGGTDTQYF. As DNA, the CDR3 is TGTGCCAGCAGCGTACGGGCTAGCGGGGGAACAGATACGCAGTATTTT.

The V and J genes are TRBV7-9 and TRBJ2-3; the D gene is possibly TRBD2 (5 bases). The germline gives CDR1 SEHNR, CDR2 FQNEAQ (reference sequence). With 1 base removed from V and 1 base from J, the gap between germline ends came to 9 bases. The CDR3 loop spans 15 amino acids. The CDR3 loop reads CASSLGISGTDTQYF. The CDR3 coding sequence is TGTGCCAGCAGCTTAGGAATTAGCGGCACAGATACGCAGTATTTT. Variable domain in full (rest from reference TRBV7-9 and TRBJ2-3): DTGVSQNPRHKITKRGQNVTFRCDPISEHNRLYWYRQTLGQGPEFLTYFQNEAQLEKSRLLSDRFSAERPKGSFSTLEIQRTEQGDSAMYLCASSLGISGTDTQYFGPGTRLTVL.

The chain employs TRBV7-2 and TRBJ1-2, with 8 bases identical to TRBD1. J lost 4 bases, V lost 6 bases, and 7 bases had no gene match. The CDR3 sequence is 14 residues long. Germline CDR1 and CDR2: SGHTA and FQGNSA. CDR3 amino acids: CASRRDRTFYGYTF. CDR3 coding DNA: TGTGCCAGCAGGCGGGACAGGACCTTCTATGGCTACACCTTC.

Only a few counts were recorded for this clone. The chain links TRBV5-4 to TRBJ1-5; 8 nucleotides line up with TRBD1. J was trimmed by 6 bases and V by 4 bases; bases with no gene match: 9. The germline V gene has CDR1 SGHNT and CDR2 YYREEE (reference sequence). There are 15 residues in the CDR3. Here the CDR3 reads CASSIQGARGQPQHF. The CDR3 coding sequence is TGTGCCAGCAGCATTCAGGGGGCCCGAGGTCAGCCCCAGCATTTT. The complete variable domain, with remaining parts taken from reference TRBV5-4 and TRBJ1-5, reads ETGVTQSPTHLIKTRGQQVTLRCSSQSGHNTVSWYQQALGQGPQFIFQYYREEENGRGNFPPRFSGLQFPNYSSELNVNALELDDSALYLCASSIQGARGQPQHFGDGTRLSIL.

The genes are TRBV19 and TRBJ2-3, with TRBD2 matching 10 bases. Germline CDR1 is LNHDA and CDR2 is SQIVND (reference sequence). V was pared by 5 bases and J by 4 bases, with 9 bases of the junction left unmatched. The CDR3 consists of 16 residues. CDR3 DNA: TGTGCCAGTAGTCTCCAAGCGGGAGGGATGGCAGATACGCAGTATTTT. As protein: CASSLQAGGMADTQYF.

The chain uses TRBV4-3 and TRBJ1-1, with 9 bases that match TRBD1. Trimming removed 1 base from V and 6 bases from J; junction bases left unmatched: 3. The CDR3 is 14 residues long. The germline gives CDR1 LGHNA, CDR2 YSLEER. CDR3 sequence reads: CASSQAWTGAEAFF. In DNA, the CDR3 is TGCGCCAGCAGCCAAGCGTGGACAGGGGCTGAAGCTTTCTTT.

V and J are TRBV5-4 and TRBJ1-5; TRBD1 is a possible D gene (6 bases). V lost 0 bases to trimming and J lost 6 bases, with 10 bases between them. Germline V gene lookup returns CDR1 SGHNT and CDR2 YYREEE (reference sequence). The CDR3 totals 14 residues. Here the CDR3 reads CASSLDRVGQPQHF. The CDR3 DNA follows: TGTGCCAGCAGCTTGGACAGGGTTGGTCAGCCCCAGCATTTT. Together with reference TRBV5-4 and TRBJ1-5, the CDR3 gives the full variable domain: ETGVTQSPTHLIKTRGQQVTLRCSSQSGHNTVSWYQQALGQGPQFIFQYYREEENGRGNFPPRFSGLQFPNYSSELNVNALELDDSALYLCASSLDRVGQPQHFGDGTRLSIL.

The J gene is TRBJ2-5, the V gene TRBV28; tentative D call: TRBD1 (5 bases). V lost 8 bases and J lost 9, with 22 bases in between. CDR3 length equals 14 residues. Germline CDR1 is MDHEN and CDR2 is SYDVKM. For the CDR3, the DNA is TGTGCCAGCGCCCGTGGGGCCAGAAAAGGGGCCCAGTACTTC. Protein product: CASARGARKGAQYF.

This clone was found a few times. The rearrangement uses TRBV28 and TRBJ1-5, with 7 bases fitting TRBD1. V lost 6 bases and J lost 4; bases outside the gene matches: 6. Germline assignment: CDR1 MDHEN and CDR2 SYDVKM. CDR3 size: 14 residues. Here the CDR3 DNA reads TGTGCCAGCAGCGGGACAGTAGCTAATCAGCCCCAGCATTTT. It translates to CASSGTVANQPQHF.

The V and J genes are TRBV11-2 and TRBJ1-1; D not certain. The CDR3 length is 13 residues. V was pared by 5 bases and J by 2 bases, with 9 bases between. Per germline, CDR1 SGHAT and CDR2 FQNNGV. CDR3 bases: TGTGCCAGCAGCCTAGGACTTAACACTGAAGCTTTCTTT. It yields the protein CASSLGLNTEAFF.

This clone showed up just once. CDR3: CAISGGGDTYEQYF. The DNA for the CDR3 is TGTGCCATCAGTGGGGGAGGGGACACCTACGAGCAGTACTTC. The chain recombines TRBV10-3 with TRBJ2-7, with D possibly matching TRBD2 (7 bases). Trimming took off 4 bases at V and 2 bases at J, with 12 bases between the two ends. The CDR3 sequence is 14 residues long. Germline V CDR1 and CDR2: ENHRY, SYGVKD.

The genes are TRBV28 and TRBJ1-4; D ambiguous. Trimming removed 11 bases from V and 3 bases from J, with 16 bases in between. This CDR3 is 14 amino acids long. Germline loops: CDR1 MDHEN, CDR2 SYDVKM. The CDR3 loop reads CAVGGPPANEKLFF. The CDR3 bases are TGTGCCGTGGGCGGGCCCCCAGCTAATGAAAAACTGTTTTTT.

The CDR3 here is CAISPGQETQYF. DNA of the CDR3: TGTGCCATCAGTCCGGGTCAAGAGACCCAGTACTTC. The V and J genes are TRBV10-3 and TRBJ2-5; D not resolved. This CDR3 has 12 amino acids. V lost 5 bases, J lost 2 bases, and 6 bases lay in between. Germline V gene lookup returns CDR1 ENHRY and CDR2 SYGVKD.

This rearrangement joins TRBV27 to TRBJ2-7, with TRBD1 as a possible D gene (6 bases). The V gene's germline CDR1 is MNHEY and CDR2 SMNVEV (reference sequence). Deletions cut 3 bases from V and 4 bases from J, with 13 bases between. The CDR3 is 14 amino acids. CDR3 in amino acids: CASSFRGVVYEQYF. The CDR3, as DNA: TGTGCCAGCAGTTTCAGGGGTGTGGTATACGAGCAGTACTTC.

The genes are TRBV7-8 and TRBJ2-7, with TRBD1 matching over 10 bases. This CDR3 comprises 14 residues. Germline CDR1 reads SGHVS; CDR2 reads FQNEAQ. The junction had 8 bases not matched to a gene; V was cut back by 6 bases and J by 6 bases. The CDR3 DNA reads TGTGCCAGCAGTCTCGGGACAGGGGTCTCCGAGCAGTACTTC. Translating gives CASSLGTGVSEQYF. Based on the CDR3 plus reference TRBV7-8 and TRBJ2-7, the full variable domain is GAGVSQSPRYKVAKRGQDVALRCDPISGHVSLFWYQQALGQGPEFLTYFQNEAQLDKSGLPSDRFFAERPEGSVSTLKIQRTQQEDSAVYLCASSLGTGVSEQYFGPGTRLTVT.

This clone appeared a few times. J is TRBJ2-7 and V is TRBV7-9, with D perhaps matching TRBD2 (6 bases). The CDR3 contains 14 residues. The germline V gene encodes CDR1 SEHNR and CDR2 FQNEAQ (reference sequence). V was clipped by 4 bases and J by 3 bases, with 13 bases between them. This CDR3 is CASSSTGGYYEQYF. CDR3 DNA: TGTGCCAGCAGCTCGACCGGGGGATACTACGAGCAGTACTTC.